The rows below give T cell receptor beta chains drawn from one sample of a study of cytomegalovirus exposure and HLA in healthy donors. Clones were read by immunoSEQ multiplex PCR, and TCRdb kept only the in-frame ones, dropping some. The data show fewer than 150,000 clones, approximately 80% seen once. The sequencing sample was made of PBMCs. These receptors were obtained from a man aged 40-49 years in good health and CMV-seropositive. CDR3s include the opening cysteine and the closing phenylalanine or tryptophan. A D gene is named only where the DNA matches it firmly. Some rows have no size entry. The others give once, few or many, or a class for an expanded clone.

TRBD2 TRBJ2-3 TRBV9 NA 16 CASSGPIAGGVNTQYF TGTGCCAGCAGCGGCCCCATAGCGGGGGGTGTAAATACGCAGTATTTT
NA TRBJ1-6 TRBV30 few 13 CAQTGGGRSPLHF TGTGCCCAAACCGGGGGGGGCAGATCACCCCTCCACTTT
NA TRBJ2-4 TRBV19 NA 15 CASSIPGVAKNIQYF TGTGCCAGTAGTATACCGGGGGTAGCCAAAAACATTCAGTACTTC
NA TRBJ1-4 TRBV29-1 NA 13 CSVETESREKLFF TGCAGCGTCGAGACAGAGTCTCGAGAAAAACTGTTTTTT
NA TRBJ1-2 TRBV5-1 NA 14 CASSFQQGSYGYTF TGCGCCAGCAGCTTCCAACAGGGAAGCTATGGCTACACCTTC
TRBD1 TRBJ2-7 TRBV30 NA 13 CAWSTGGTYEQYF TGTGCCTGGAGTACAGGGGGCACCTACGAGCAGTACTTC
NA TRBJ2-5 TRBV5-1 few 13 CASRQGSQETQYF TGCGCCAGCAGGCAGGGGAGCCAAGAGACCCAGTACTTC
NA TRBJ1-2 TRBV18 NA 14 CASSPGVANYGYTF TGTGCCAGCTCTCCAGGGGTAGCGAACTATGGCTACACCTTC
NA TRBJ2-6 TRBV28 NA 16 CASSFAQVSGANVLTF TGTGCCAGCAGTTTCGCCCAGGTCTCTGGGGCCAACGTCCTGACTTTC
NA TRBJ1-3 TRBV5-4 NA 14 CASTWGGSGNTIYF TGTGCCAGCACCTGGGGGGGTTCTGGAAACACCATATATTTT
TRBD1 TRBJ1-1 TRBV10-3 NA 15 CAISEGTASDTEAFF TGTGCCATCAGTGAAGGGACAGCGTCTGACACTGAAGCTTTCTTT
TRBD1 TRBJ2-7 TRBV14 NA 13 CASSWTGAHEQYF TGTGCCAGCAGCTGGACAGGGGCCCACGAGCAGTACTTC
NA TRBJ2-3 TRBV5-1 NA 13 CASRNYNTDTQYF TGCGCCAGCAGAAACTATAACACAGATACGCAGTATTTT
TRBD1 TRBJ2-7 TRBV10-3 NA 15 CAISAGTGGIYEQYF TGTGCCATCAGTGCGGGGACAGGGGGAATTTACGAGCAGTACTTC
NA TRBJ2-7 TRBV4-1 few 16 CASSQDWGGGRYEQYF TGCGCCAGCAGCCAAGATTGGGGTGGGGGGAGGTACGAGCAGTACTTC
TRBD2 TRBJ2-1 TRBV29-1 NA 13 CSVGLARVGEQFF TGCAGCGTTGGACTAGCAAGGGTGGGTGAGCAGTTCTTC
TRBD1 TRBJ1-2 TRBV19 NA 14 CASSGQGGLYGYTF TGTGCCAGTAGTGGACAGGGCGGATTATATGGCTACACCTTC
TRBD2 TRBJ2-3 TRBV18 few 15 CASSPFDGRADTQYF TGTGCCAGCTCACCTTTTGACGGGAGGGCAGATACGCAGTATTTT
NA TRBJ2-6 TRBV19 NA 13 CASSISGANVLTF TGTGCCAGTAGCATTTCCGGGGCCAACGTCCTGACTTTC
TRBD2 TRBJ2-1 TRBV7-9 once 15 CASSLRAAGGNEQFF TGTGCCAGCAGCTTAAGGGCGGCGGGGGGGAATGAGCAGTTCTTC
TRBD2 TRBJ2-7 TRBV30 NA 13 CACAGLAGVEQYF TGTGCCTGTGCCGGACTAGCGGGAGTTGAGCAGTACTTC
TRBD2 TRBJ2-1 TRBV14 NA 12 CASSQASGRQFF TGTGCCAGCAGCCAAGCGAGCGGGAGGCAGTTCTTC
NA TRBJ1-4 TRBV27 NA 13 CASRTVVNEKLFF TGTGCCAGCAGGACAGTAGTTAATGAAAAACTGTTTTTT
TRBD2 TRBJ2-2 TRBV10-3 NA 17 CATQKKQSGSSGGELFF TGTGCCACCCAAAAAAAGCAAAGCGGGAGTAGTGGCGGGGAGCTGTTTTTT
NA TRBJ2-1 TRBV6-6 NA 14 CASSRWDRAGEQFF TGTGCCAGCAGCCGGTGGGATAGAGCGGGTGAGCAGTTCTTC
NA TRBJ2-1 TRBV6-4 NA 14 CASSPGTTYNEQFF TGTGCCAGCAGTCCCGGGACAACATACAATGAGCAGTTCTTC
NA TRBJ2-2 TRBV11-3 once 13 CASSLASTGELFF TGTGCCAGCAGCTTAGCGTCCACCGGGGAGCTGTTTTTT
TRBD2 TRBJ2-1 TRBV7-2 NA 16 CASRPPGLASGNEQFF TGTGCCAGCAGACCACCGGGACTAGCCTCCGGCAATGAGCAGTTCTTC
NA TRBJ1-5 TRBV6-6 NA 13 CASSFQGDQPQHF TGTGCCAGCAGTTTCCAGGGCGACCAGCCCCAGCATTTT
TRBD1 TRBJ2-7 TRBV28 NA 14 CASSVRAGGNEQYF TGTGCCAGCAGTGTACGCGCAGGGGGAAACGAGCAGTACTTC
TRBD2 TRBJ2-4 TRBV30 NA 15 CAWGRAGGSKNIQYF TGTGCCTGGGGTAGGGCGGGGGGATCCAAAAACATTCAGTACTTC
NA TRBJ1-4 TRBV5-1 once 15 CASSLDRKRNEKLFF TGCGCCAGCAGCTTGGACAGGAAGAGGAATGAAAAACTGTTTTTT
NA TRBJ1-4 TRBV18 NA 15 CASSPAGRGTEKLFF TGTGCCAGCTCACCAGCGGGTCGGGGGACTGAAAAACTGTTTTTT
NA TRBJ1-4 TRBV14 NA 13 CASSPSGYEKLFF TGTGCCAGCAGTCCGTCGGGGTATGAAAAACTGTTTTTT
NA TRBJ2-1 TRBV5-6 NA 15 CASSKPPGRGDEQFF TGTGCCAGCAGCAAACCCCCTGGCAGGGGGGATGAGCAGTTCTTC
NA TRBJ2-3 TRBV6-5 once 14 CASSYQGFTDTQYF TGTGCCAGCAGTTACCAGGGATTCACAGATACGCAGTATTTT
TRBD2 TRBJ2-5 TRBV30 NA 16 CAWSYARTSAEETQYF TGTGCCTGGAGTTATGCCAGGACTAGCGCGGAAGAGACCCAGTACTTC
TRBD1 TRBJ2-3 TRBV5-1 NA 15 CASSLFDRGTDTQYF TGCGCCAGCAGCTTGTTTGACAGGGGCACAGATACGCAGTATTTT
NA TRBJ1-1 TRBV13 NA 16 CASSPSGRLMNTEAFF TGTGCCAGCAGCCCTAGTGGCCGGCTAATGAACACTGAAGCTTTCTTT
NA TRBJ2-3 TRBV5-1 few 15 CASSLVGLPDDTQYF TGCGCCAGCAGCTTGGTGGGGCTCCCTGACGATACGCAGTATTTT
TRBD1 TRBJ2-7 TRBV30 NA 15 CAFSPGDRNSYEQYF TGTGCCTTCTCCCCCGGGGACAGAAATTCCTACGAGCAGTACTTC
TRBD1 TRBJ2-7 TRBV7-2 NA 14 CASSHTGGLYEQYF TGTGCCAGCAGTCATACAGGGGGCCTGTACGAGCAGTACTTC
NA TRBJ1-1 TRBV7-9 few 17 CASSSTGSMVGYTEAFF TGTGCCAGCAGCTCTACAGGTTCGATGGTTGGGTACACTGAAGCTTTCTTT
TRBD2 TRBJ2-1 TRBV7-3 NA 11 CASSRGGEQFF TGTGCCAGCAGCCGGGGGGGGGAGCAGTTCTTC
NA TRBJ1-4 TRBV7-9 NA 15 CSSSLTGGTNEKLFF TGTTCCAGCAGCTTAACGGGGGGAACTAATGAAAAACTGTTTTTT
NA TRBJ2-7 TRBV5-1 NA 15 CASSLLGHDFYEQCF TGCGCCAGCAGCTTATTGGGACATGACTTCTACGAGCAGTGCTTC
NA TRBJ2-1 TRBV18 many 14 CASSPPSAEREQFF TGTGCCAGCTCACCACCTAGCGCCGAGCGTGAGCAGTTCTTC
NA TRBJ1-1 TRBV5-4 NA 14 CASSLAWPNTEAFF TGTGCCAGCAGCTTGGCGTGGCCGAACACTGAAGCTTTCTTT
TRBD2 TRBJ2-1 TRBV7-9 NA 16 CSSLPLGLGSYNEQFF TGTTCCAGCCTCCCCTTGGGACTAGGTTCCTACAATGAGCAGTTCTTC
NA TRBJ2-7 TRBV5-5 few 14 CASSFDSSRDEQYF TGTGCCAGCAGTTTCGACTCCTCGAGGGACGAGCAGTACTTC
TRBD1 TRBJ2-7 TRBV5-8 NA 14 CASSPGQGIIEQYF TGTGCCAGCAGCCCGGGACAGGGGATTATCGAGCAGTACTTC
NA TRBJ1-6 TRBV10-3 NA 14 CAISETADNSPLHF TGTGCCATCAGTGAGACAGCCGATAATTCACCCCTCCACTTT
TRBD2 TRBJ2-7 TRBV7-8 NA 16 CASSSQLAGGTYEQYF TGTGCCAGCAGCTCCCAACTAGCGGGGGGTACGTACGAGCAGTACTTC
TRBD2 TRBJ2-3 TRBV5-1 NA 17 CASSFGTSGGSTDTQYF TGCGCCAGCAGCTTTGGGACTAGCGGGGGGAGCACAGATACGCAGTATTTT
TRBD1 TRBJ1-1 TRBV7-3 NA 14 CASSQSGGQGEAFF TGTGCCAGCAGCCAAAGTGGAGGACAGGGGGAAGCTTTCTTT
NA TRBJ1-1 TRBV7-2 once 13 CASSLVRGTEAFF TGTGCCAGCAGCTTAGTCAGGGGAACTGAAGCTTTCTTT
TRBD1 TRBJ1-1 TRBV18 NA 15 CASSPPGQLNTEAFF TGTGCCAGCTCACCCCCGGGACAGCTTAACACTGAAGCTTTCTTT